Following are 19 T cell receptor beta chains from one sample sequenced in a study of beta chain features in type 1 diabetes. Reverse transcription of all isolated RNA meant that expressed TCRB transcripts were sequenced. Assay used: immunoSEQ multiplex PCR; TCRdb lists only in-frame clones, some missing. Among 240,000 or so clones listed, 25% to 35% were seen once. The source material was central memory CD4+ T cells from blood. These receptors were obtained from a man younger than 40 in good health.

The rearrangement joins TRBV28 to TRBJ2-7; D is perhaps TRBD1 (6 bases). The CDR3 runs 14 residues. Trimming took 4 bases from V and 7 from J, leaving 17 bases between them. Germline CDR1 MDHEN, CDR2 SYDVKM. CDR3 sequence (DNA): TGTGCCAGCAGTTCTCTTGGACAGCGAGTAGAGCAGTACTTC. Translating gives CASSSLGQRVEQYF. Variable domain in full (rest from reference TRBV28 and TRBJ2-7): DVKVTQSSRYLVKRTGEKVFLECVQDMDHENMFWYRQDPGLGLRLIYFSYDVKMKEKGDIPEGYSVSREKKERFSLILESASTNQTSMYLCASSSLGQRVEQYFGPGTRLTVT.

The J gene is TRBJ2-1, the V gene TRBV5-1; D unclear. Germline V gene lookup returns CDR1 SGHRS and CDR2 YFSETQ. The CDR3 covers 11 residues. Trimming left V 1 base short and J 10 bases short, with 6 bases between. Written as DNA, the CDR3 is TGCGCCAGCAGCTTGAATGAGGAGCAGTTCTTC. Its translation is CASSLNEEQFF.

The chain employs TRBV15 and TRBJ2-5; 8 nucleotides agree with TRBD2. Trimming at V came to 5 bases and at J to 5 bases, leaving 7 bases not matched to a gene. Germline loops: CDR1 LNHNV, CDR2 YYDKDF (reference sequence). The CDR3 has 14 residues. CDR3 nucleotide sequence: TGTGCCACCAGCCCCCGGACTAGCCGGGAGACCCAGTACTTC. It is translated as CATSPRTSRETQYF.

This chain uses TRBV2 with TRBJ1-2; 7 bases align to TRBD1. The CDR3 runs 13 residues. Per the germline V gene, CDR1 is SNHLY and CDR2 is FYNNEI. V dropped 5 bases and J dropped 4; count of bases not matched to a gene: 4. This chain's CDR3 is CASSTGVRYGYTF. In DNA form, the CDR3 reads TGTGCCAGCAGTACAGGGGTTCGCTATGGCTACACCTTC. Full variable domain (rest looked up from reference TRBV2 and TRBJ1-2): EPEVTQTPSHQVTQMGQEVILRCVPISNHLYFYWYRQILGQKVEFLVSFYNNEISEKSEIFDDQFSVERPDGSNFTLKIRSTKLEDSAMYFCASSTGVRYGYTFGSGTRLTVV.

The chain uses TRBV25-1 and TRBJ2-6, with D tentatively TRBD2 (6 bases). V was clipped by 4 bases and J by 2 bases, with 18 bases between them. The CDR3 loop spans 18 amino acids. From germline, CDR1 is MGHDK and CDR2 SYGVNS. CDR3 DNA: TGTGCCAGCAGTGGCGGGCGGGATCCTAGGCCTGGGGCCAACGTCCTGACTTTC. Protein product: CASSGGRDPRPGANVLTF.

The table lists this clone with many counts. The chain has TRBV5-6 and TRBJ2-3, with 9 bases lining up with TRBD1. J gave up 6 bases and V 6 bases, and 5 bases lay outside the gene matches. The CDR3 loop spans 13 amino acids. Germline V CDR1 and CDR2: SGHDT, YYEEEE. Here the CDR3 reads CASTFTGGDTQYF. As DNA, the CDR3 is TGTGCCAGCACCTTTACAGGGGGCGATACGCAGTATTTT.

The count of this clone is one. The chain is built from TRBV19 and TRBJ1-2, with D perhaps TRBD1 (6 bases). Germline loops: CDR1 LNHDA, CDR2 SQIVND (reference sequence). Trimming left V 3 bases short and J 2 bases short, with 10 bases between. The CDR3 totals 14 residues. CDR3 sequence (DNA): TGTGCCAGTAGTATTCGACAGGCGAACTATGGCTACACCTTC. Protein: CASSIRQANYGYTF.

The rearrangement uses TRBV1 and TRBJ2-7. TRBV1 is annotated as a pseudogene. There are 9 residues in the CDR3. CDR3 in amino acids: CTGEYEQYF. The DNA of the CDR3 is TGCACCGGGGAATACGAGCAGTACTTC.

This chain joins TRBV5-4 and TRBJ2-1, with TRBD2 identical over 7 bases. The CDR3 runs to 15 residues. The V and J ends lost 0 bases and 5 bases, in that order; junction bases with no gene match: 5. CDR1 and CDR2 from the germline V gene are SGHNT and YYREEE (reference sequence). The CDR3 sequence is CASSLGASGHNEQFF. The CDR3, as DNA: TGTGCCAGCAGCTTGGGGGCTAGCGGACACAATGAGCAGTTCTTC.

The chain is built from TRBV11-2 and TRBJ2-5; 7 nucleotides align to TRBD1. There are 13 residues in the CDR3. Trimming at V came to 6 bases and at J to 1 base, leaving 2 bases not matched to a gene. In germline, CDR1 is SGHAT, CDR2 FQNNGV. Here the CDR3 reads CASSRDSQETQYF. The CDR3 region has the DNA TGTGCCAGCAGTCGGGACAGCCAAGAGACCCAGTACTTC.

The rearrangement links TRBV6-5 to TRBJ2-7; D is uncertain. Trimming removed 5 bases from V and 4 bases from J, with 12 bases in between. Looked up from germline, CDR1 is MNHEY and CDR2 is SVGAGI. The CDR3 is 13 amino acids. In nucleotides, the CDR3 is TGTGCCAGCAGTGCAGACATTCTATACGAGCAGTACTTC. Its protein product is CASSADILYEQYF.

The chain recombines TRBV30 with TRBJ1-3; 7 nucleotides agree with TRBD1. Trimming cost V 1 base and J 0 bases; bases outside gene matches: 6. Germline-derived CDR1 and CDR2 are GTSNPN and SVGIG (reference sequence). This CDR3 has 16 amino acids. The CDR3 DNA reads TGTGCCTGGAGTGCGGACAGGATGAGCTCTGGAAACACCATATATTTT. As protein: CAWSADRMSSGNTIYF.

In its sample, this clone was seen a few times. The chain has TRBV1 and TRBJ2-7; TRBD2, the D gene given by the table, was not confirmed from the DNA. TRBV1 is classified as a pseudogene. CDR3 size: 20 residues. The CDR3 spells CTSSQDRGLAGPLFSYEQYF. In DNA, the CDR3 is TGCACCAGCAGCCAAGATCGCGGCCTAGCGGGACCCCTCTTCAGTTACGAGCAGTACTTC.

This clone was seen only once. Other DNA variants within this sample encode the same CDR3. This chain uses TRBV6-1 with TRBJ2-3; 10 positions match TRBD2. V lost 4 bases and J lost 3; bases outside the gene matches: 1. The germline V gene encodes CDR1 MNHNS and CDR2 SASEGT. This CDR3 has 14 residues. Here the CDR3 reads CASSVTSGTDTQYF. The DNA of the CDR3 is TGTGCCAGCAGTGTGACTAGCGGGACAGATACGCAGTATTTT.

CDR3: CASSQRQLDTQYF. The CDR3 DNA follows: TGTGCCAGCAGCCAGCGACAGTTGGATACGCAGTATTTT. The rearrangement joins TRBV11-3 to TRBJ2-3, with D possibly matching TRBD1 (5 bases). The V end lost 5 bases, the J end lost 6 bases, and 12 bases lay between the germline ends. The germline CDR1 and CDR2 sequences are SGHNT and YENEEA. The CDR3 consists of 13 residues.

This rearrangement joins TRBV6-5 to TRBJ2-5; TRBD2 aligns across 12 bases. The CDR3 runs to 14 residues. Germline CDR1 is MNHEY and CDR2 is SVGAGI. Trimming cost V 6 bases and J 9 bases; bases outside gene matches: 8. The CDR3 loop reads CASSPSLAGGAQYF. As DNA, the CDR3 is TGTGCCAGCAGCCCCTCTCTAGCGGGGGGGGCCCAGTACTTC.

This clone was found a few times. The V call is TRBV5-6, the J call TRBJ1-5, with D possibly TRBD1 on 5 matching bases. The CDR3 spans 15 residues. Germline V gene data show CDR1 as SGHDT and CDR2 as YYEEEE. V lost 0 bases and J lost 1, with 8 bases in between. In DNA, the CDR3 is TGTGCCAGCAGCTTGGAAGGGGCGAGCAATCAGCCCCAGCATTTT. Translated: CASSLEGASNQPQHF.

This clone has more than one count but fewer than ten. The genes are TRBV29-1 and TRBJ1-1; 7 bases align to TRBD1. Germline CDR1 and CDR2: SQVTM and ANQGSEA. The ends lost 5 bases at V and 0 bases at J; junction bases unmatched: 6. This CDR3 is 14 amino acids long. DNA of the CDR3: TGCAGCGTTCAGACAGGGATAATGAACACTGAAGCTTTCTTT. Protein product: CSVQTGIMNTEAFF.

The rearrangement links TRBV5-6 to TRBJ2-7; the D is unclear. Germline CDR1 and CDR2: SGHDT and YYEEEE. Trimming stripped 0 bases from V and 0 bases from J, with 4 bases between. This CDR3 region has 13 residues. The CDR3 DNA is TGTGCCAGCAGCTTGGTAGGCTCCTACGAGCAGTACTTC. It yields the protein CASSLVGSYEQYF.